This T cell receptor (beta chain) was documented in a study of T cells after yellow fever vaccination. MiXCR, run by TCRdb on the 5' RACE reads, gives a single entry per CDR3 protein. Of about 74,000 distinct CDR3 sequences listed, around 6.9% are singletons. Germline assignment: CDR1 SGHAT and CDR2 FQNNGV. The CDR3 is 12 residues long. V dropped 1 base and J dropped 7 bases, with 7 bases sitting between them. The chain couples TRBV11-2 to TRBJ1-1, with D hard to call. This sequence originates from a man aged 18 to 30 who received the YFV17D yellow fever vaccine. The sequencing here drew on CD8+ T cells sorted from PBMCs, taken about 5 days after the first yellow fever vaccination. The CDR3 is CASSLVGIEAFF. CDR3 coding DNA: TGTGCCAGCAGCTTAGTAGGAATTGAAGCTTTCTTT.